This T cell receptor beta chain derives from a study of cytomegalovirus exposure and HLA in healthy donors. It was with 60 Vbeta and 13 Jbeta primers that the PCR ran. Sequenced by immunoSEQ multiplex PCR; TCRdb stores in-frame clones only, minus some. In the table there are about 160,000 clones, more than 65% of which are singletons. The table lists this clone with a count of one. Its specificity is not known. The study's findings and limits: Some V segments (TRBV6-2 and TRBV6-3 among them) were excluded as indistinguishable. Based on reports, TCR beta sequences accurately predicted HLA-A and HLA-B alleles for most subjects. For TCR beta chains, V- and J-gene trimming was later linked to a missense DCLRE1C variant.

V trimming: 5 bases; J trimming: 7 bases; junction bases outside the gene matches: 9. This CDR3 has 14 residues. Germline assignment: CDR1 LNHDA and CDR2 SQIVND (reference sequence). The chain recombines TRBV19 with TRBJ2-3, with 7 bases lining up with TRBD2. The sequence was obtained from a man over 45 in good health and CMV-seropositive. The sequencing input was PBMCs. The CDR3 DNA reads as TGTGCCAGTAGTGGGAGCGGGACTCGGTATACGCAGTATTTT. It codes for CASSGSGTRYTQYF.